This T cell receptor beta chain was found in a study of blood T cell repertoires in COVID-19 (dated by TCRdb to 2018 to 2020). Describing the broader study: Samples from collaborators originated in the United States, Italy and Spain and spanned both the acute and convalescent phases of COVID-19. The material from the prospective study consisted of cDNA or gDNA derived from T cells, B-cell-depleted T cells, or PBMCs. Deeply sampled blood TCRbeta repertoires from subjects exposed to, actively infected with, or recovered from COVID-19 were included in the dataset. A freely available public database, intended as a resource for researchers studying the immune response to SARS-CoV-2, is where the repertoires were released. The samples were drawn from two sources: the first 160 participants of the ongoing ImmuneRACE study, and 1,254 subjects contributed by 6 global collaborators. Nearly every sample came with metadata listing a de-identified subject ID, COVID-19 status, age in years and sex. Where available, HLA class I and class II types were taken from metadata supplied by the sample provider and were not determined by assay-based typing. Broader findings and caveats from the paper: The quantity of clinical and demographic metadata differed by source and by participant and was supplied without curation.

This clone was counted once. Its antigen is unknown. No much larger clone exists at a distance of one base, and base qualities are not known. From its cysteine to its phenylalanine, the CDR3 spans 11 amino acids. Only the CDR3 part of the read is kept: 33 bases, read in frame from the first base. V is shortened by 6 bases, J by 8 bases, and the region joining them spans 10 bases. CDR1 is given as MNHEY and CDR2 as SVGAGI, both from the germline V gene. Collaborating institutions collected whole blood in K2EDTA tubes following their own protocols. For TCRbeta analysis, collaborators shipped samples as frozen whole blood, isolated PBMCs, or DNA extracted from either of those sample types. TCRbeta CDR3 regions were amplified from genomic DNA using the immunoSEQ Assay, a bias-controlled multiplex PCR. The paper's processing steps were these. The number of nucleated cells in each sample was estimated by amplification of reference gene primers within the assay. To quantify the absolute abundance of each unique TCRbeta CDR3 rearrangement, sequence reads were collapsed and filtered. For each sample, productive Simpson clonality was calculated by taking the square root of Simpson's diversity index across productive rearrangements. The source is immuneACCESS, and TCRdb retained only in-frame sequences with V and J called. Part of the clones is not carried over; for the studies checked, unresolved V genes explain less than half of this, and the remainder is unexplained. The DNA gave D and trimming, while V, J and clone size come from that table. Counted in this sample were under 200,000 clones; approximately 88% of them appeared once. The ten top clones hold less than 3.5% of the sample.

The TCR sequence derives from an older woman with acute or convalescent COVID-19. This chain joins TRBV6-5 to TRBJ1-2, with TRBD1 tentatively as D gene (6 bases match). Sequencing was performed on peripheral blood. The nucleotide sequence reads as follows: TGTGCCAGCAGCCTCGGACAGGGCTACACCTTC. It is translated as CASSLGQGYTF.